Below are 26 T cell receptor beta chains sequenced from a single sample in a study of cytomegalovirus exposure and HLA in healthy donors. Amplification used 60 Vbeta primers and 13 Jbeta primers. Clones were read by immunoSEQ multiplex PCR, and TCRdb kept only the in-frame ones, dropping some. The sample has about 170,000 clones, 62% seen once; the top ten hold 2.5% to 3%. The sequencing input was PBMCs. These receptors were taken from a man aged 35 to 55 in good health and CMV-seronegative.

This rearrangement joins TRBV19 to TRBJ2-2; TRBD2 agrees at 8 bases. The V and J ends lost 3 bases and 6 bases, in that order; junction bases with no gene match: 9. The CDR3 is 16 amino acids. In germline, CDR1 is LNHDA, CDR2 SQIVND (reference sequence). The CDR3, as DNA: TGTGCCAGTAGTATCGGGGGGGCCCGTCGCGCCGGGGAGCTGTTTTTT. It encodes CASSIGGARRAGELFF.

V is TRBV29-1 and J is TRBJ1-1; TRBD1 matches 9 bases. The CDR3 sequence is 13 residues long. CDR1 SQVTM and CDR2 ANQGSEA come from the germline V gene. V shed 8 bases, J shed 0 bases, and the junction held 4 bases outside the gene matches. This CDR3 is CSSDRGMNTEAFF. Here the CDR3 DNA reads TGCAGCTCTGACAGGGGGATGAACACTGAAGCTTTCTTT.

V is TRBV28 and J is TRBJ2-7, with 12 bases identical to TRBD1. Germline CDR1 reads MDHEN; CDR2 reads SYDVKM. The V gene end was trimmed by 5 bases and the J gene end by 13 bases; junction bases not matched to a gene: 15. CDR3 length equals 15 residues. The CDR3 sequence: CASSQAGTGGVKEYF. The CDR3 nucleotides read TGTGCCAGCAGTCAGGCGGGGACAGGGGGCGTGAAGGAATACTTC.

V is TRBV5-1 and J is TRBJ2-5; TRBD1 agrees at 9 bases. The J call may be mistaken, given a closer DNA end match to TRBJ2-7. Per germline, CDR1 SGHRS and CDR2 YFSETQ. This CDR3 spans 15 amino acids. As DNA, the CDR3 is TGCGCCAGCAGCTTGCGGGACAGGGTCAAGTACGAGCAGTACTTC. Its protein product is CASSLRDRVKYEQYF.

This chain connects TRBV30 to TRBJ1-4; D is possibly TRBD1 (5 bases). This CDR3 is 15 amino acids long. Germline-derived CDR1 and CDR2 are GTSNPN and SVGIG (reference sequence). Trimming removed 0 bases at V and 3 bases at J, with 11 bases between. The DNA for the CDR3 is TGTGCCTGGAGTGTACGGGGAGGGGCTAATGAAAAACTGTTTTTT. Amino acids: CAWSVRGGANEKLFF. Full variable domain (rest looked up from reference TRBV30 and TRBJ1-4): SQTIHQWPATLVQPVGSPLSLECTVEGTSNPNLYWYRQAAGRGLQLLFYSVGIGQISSEVPQNLSASRPQDRQFILSSKKLLLSDSGFYLCAWSVRGGANEKLFFGSGTQLSVL.

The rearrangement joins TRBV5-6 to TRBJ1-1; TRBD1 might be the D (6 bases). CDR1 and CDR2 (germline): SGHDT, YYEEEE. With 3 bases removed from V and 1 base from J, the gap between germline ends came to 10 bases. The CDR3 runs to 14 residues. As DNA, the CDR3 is TGTGCCAGCAGCTCCGGACAGCCGAACACTGAAGCTTTCTTT. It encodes CASSSGQPNTEAFF. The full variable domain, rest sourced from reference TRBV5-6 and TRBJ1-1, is DAGVTQSPTHLIKTRGQQVTLRCSPKSGHDTVSWYQQALGQGPQFIFQYYEEEERQRGNFPDRFSGHQFPNYSSELNVNALLLGDSALYLCASSSGQPNTEAFFGQGTRLTVV.

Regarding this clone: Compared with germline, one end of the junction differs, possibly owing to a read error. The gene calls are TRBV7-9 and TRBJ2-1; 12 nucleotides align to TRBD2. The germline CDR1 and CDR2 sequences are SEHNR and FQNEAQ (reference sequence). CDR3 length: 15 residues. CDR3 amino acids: CSSSQTSGSHNEQFF. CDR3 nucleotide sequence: TGTTCCAGCAGCCAGACTAGCGGGAGCCACAATGAGCAGTTCTTC.

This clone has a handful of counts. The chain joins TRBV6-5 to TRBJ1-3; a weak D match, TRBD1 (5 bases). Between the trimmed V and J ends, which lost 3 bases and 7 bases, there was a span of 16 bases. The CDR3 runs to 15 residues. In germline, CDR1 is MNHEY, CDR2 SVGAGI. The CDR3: CASSYSFREGNTIYF. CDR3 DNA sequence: TGTGCCAGCAGTTATTCTTTCAGGGAAGGCAACACCATATATTTT.

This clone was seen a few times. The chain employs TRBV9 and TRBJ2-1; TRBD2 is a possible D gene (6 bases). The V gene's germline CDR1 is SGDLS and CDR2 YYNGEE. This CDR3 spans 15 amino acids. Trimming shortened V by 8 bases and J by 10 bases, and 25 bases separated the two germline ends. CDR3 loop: CASTGGGTPTKEQFF. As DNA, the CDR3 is TGTGCCAGTACCGGGGGTGGGACTCCCACCAAGGAGCAGTTCTTC. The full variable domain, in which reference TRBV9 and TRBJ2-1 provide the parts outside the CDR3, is DSGVTQTPKHLITATGQRVTLRCSPRSGDLSVYWYQQSLDQGLQFLIQYYNGEERAKGNILERFSAQQFPDLHSELNLSSLELGDSALYFCASTGGGTPTKEQFFGPGTRLTVL.

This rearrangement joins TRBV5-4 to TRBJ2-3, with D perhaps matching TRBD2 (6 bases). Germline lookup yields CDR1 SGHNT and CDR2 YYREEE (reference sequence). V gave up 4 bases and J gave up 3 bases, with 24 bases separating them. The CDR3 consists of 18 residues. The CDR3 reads CASSIERSAGPTTDTQYF. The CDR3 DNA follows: TGTGCCAGCAGCATAGAGCGGTCAGCGGGCCCCACAACAGATACGCAGTATTTT.

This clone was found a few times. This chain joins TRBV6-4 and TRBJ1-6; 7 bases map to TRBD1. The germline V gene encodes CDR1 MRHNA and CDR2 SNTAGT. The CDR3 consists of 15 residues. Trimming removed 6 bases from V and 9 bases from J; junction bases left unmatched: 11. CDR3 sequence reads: CASSRTTGDGSPLHF. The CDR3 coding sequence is TGTGCCAGCAGCAGAACAACAGGGGATGGTTCACCCCTCCACTTT.

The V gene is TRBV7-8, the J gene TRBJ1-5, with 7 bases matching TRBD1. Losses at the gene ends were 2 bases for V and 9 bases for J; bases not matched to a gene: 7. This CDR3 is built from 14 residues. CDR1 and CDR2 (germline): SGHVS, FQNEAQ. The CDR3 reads CASSLRQGTRPQHF. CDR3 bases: TGTGCCAGCAGCTTACGACAGGGTACTCGGCCCCAGCATTTT. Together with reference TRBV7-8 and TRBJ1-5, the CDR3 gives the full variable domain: GAGVSQSPRYKVAKRGQDVALRCDPISGHVSLFWYQQALGQGPEFLTYFQNEAQLDKSGLPSDRFFAERPEGSVSTLKIQRTQQEDSAVYLCASSLRQGTRPQHFGDGTRLSIL.

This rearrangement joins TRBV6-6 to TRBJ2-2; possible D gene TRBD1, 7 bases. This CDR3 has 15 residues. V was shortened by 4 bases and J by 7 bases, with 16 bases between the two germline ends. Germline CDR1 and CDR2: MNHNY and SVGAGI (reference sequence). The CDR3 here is CASSLAAGGIGELFF. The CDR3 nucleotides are TGTGCCAGCAGTTTAGCGGCAGGGGGAATCGGGGAGCTGTTTTTT.

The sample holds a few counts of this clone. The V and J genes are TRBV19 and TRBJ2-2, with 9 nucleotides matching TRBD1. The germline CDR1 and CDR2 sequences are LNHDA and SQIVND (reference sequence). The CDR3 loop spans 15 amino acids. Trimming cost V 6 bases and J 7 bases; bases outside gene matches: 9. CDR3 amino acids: CASSPRTGVVGELFF. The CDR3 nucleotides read TGTGCCAGTAGCCCCAGGACAGGGGTGGTCGGGGAGCTGTTTTTT.

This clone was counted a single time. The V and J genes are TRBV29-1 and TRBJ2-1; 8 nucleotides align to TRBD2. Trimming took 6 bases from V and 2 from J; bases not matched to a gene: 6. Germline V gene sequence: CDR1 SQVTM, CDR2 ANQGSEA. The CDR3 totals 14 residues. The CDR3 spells CSVCSGDTYNEQFF. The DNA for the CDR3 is TGCAGCGTGTGTAGCGGGGACACCTACAATGAGCAGTTCTTC.

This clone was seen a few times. In nucleotides, the CDR3 is TGCGCCAGCAGCTTTAACTCACTAGCGGCAGTGGGGGTTTATGAGCAGTTCTTC. Its translation is CASSFNSLAAVGVYEQFF. This chain uses TRBV5-1 with TRBJ2-1, with TRBD2 identical over 8 bases. V dropped 2 bases and J dropped 8; count of bases not matched to a gene: 18. The CDR3 runs 18 residues. Germline V gene lookup returns CDR1 SGHRS and CDR2 YFSETQ.

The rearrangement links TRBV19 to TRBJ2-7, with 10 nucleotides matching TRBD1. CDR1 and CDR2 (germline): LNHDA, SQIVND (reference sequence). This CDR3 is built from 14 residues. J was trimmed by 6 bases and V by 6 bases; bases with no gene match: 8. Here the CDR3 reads CASSETGGFLEQYF. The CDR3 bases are TGTGCCAGTAGCGAGACAGGGGGCTTCCTCGAGCAGTACTTC.

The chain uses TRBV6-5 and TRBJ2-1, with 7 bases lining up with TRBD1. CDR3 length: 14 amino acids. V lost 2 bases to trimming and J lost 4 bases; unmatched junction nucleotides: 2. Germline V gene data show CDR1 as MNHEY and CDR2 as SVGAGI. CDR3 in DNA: TGTGCCAGCAGTTACGGGGACAGTTACAATGAGCAGTTCTTC. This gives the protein CASSYGDSYNEQFF.

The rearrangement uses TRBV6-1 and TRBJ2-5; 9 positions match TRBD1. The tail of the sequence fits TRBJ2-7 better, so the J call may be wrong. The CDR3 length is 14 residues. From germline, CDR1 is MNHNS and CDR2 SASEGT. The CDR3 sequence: CATSLGTGLYEQYF. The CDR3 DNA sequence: TGTGCCACTTCCCTGGGGACAGGGTTGTACGAGCAGTACTTC.

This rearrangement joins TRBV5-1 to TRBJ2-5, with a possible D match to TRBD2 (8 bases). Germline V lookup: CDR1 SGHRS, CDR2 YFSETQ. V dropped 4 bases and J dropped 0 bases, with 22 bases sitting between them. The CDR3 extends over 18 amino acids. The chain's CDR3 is CASSGIQGISGDQETQYF. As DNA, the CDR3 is TGCGCCAGCAGCGGAATACAGGGGATTAGCGGGGACCAAGAGACCCAGTACTTC.

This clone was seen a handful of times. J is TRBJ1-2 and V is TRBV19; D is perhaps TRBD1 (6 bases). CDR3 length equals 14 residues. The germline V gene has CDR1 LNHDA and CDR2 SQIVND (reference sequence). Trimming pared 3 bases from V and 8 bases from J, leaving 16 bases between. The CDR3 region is CASSISGRGEGYTF. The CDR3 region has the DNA TGTGCCAGTAGTATTTCCGGCAGGGGAGAAGGCTACACCTTC. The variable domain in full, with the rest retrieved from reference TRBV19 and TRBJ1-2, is DGGITQSPKYLFRKEGQNVTLSCEQNLNHDAMYWYRQDPGQGLRLIYYSQIVNDFQKGDIAEGYSVSREKKESFPLTVTSAQKNPTAFYLCASSISGRGEGYTFGSGTRLTVV.

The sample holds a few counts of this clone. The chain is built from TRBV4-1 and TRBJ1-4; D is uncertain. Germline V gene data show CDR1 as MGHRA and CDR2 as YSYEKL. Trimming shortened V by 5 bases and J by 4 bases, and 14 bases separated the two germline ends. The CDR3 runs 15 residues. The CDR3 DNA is TGCGCCAGCAGCTGGCTCGCGGAGCGTAATGAAAAACTGTTTTTT. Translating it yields CASSWLAERNEKLFF.

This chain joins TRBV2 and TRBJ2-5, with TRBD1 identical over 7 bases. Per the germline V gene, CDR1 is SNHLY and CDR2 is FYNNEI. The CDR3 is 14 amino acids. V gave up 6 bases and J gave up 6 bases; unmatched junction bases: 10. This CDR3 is CASSAAQGVKTQYF. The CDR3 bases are TGTGCCAGCAGCGCCGCGCAGGGGGTGAAGACCCAGTACTTC.

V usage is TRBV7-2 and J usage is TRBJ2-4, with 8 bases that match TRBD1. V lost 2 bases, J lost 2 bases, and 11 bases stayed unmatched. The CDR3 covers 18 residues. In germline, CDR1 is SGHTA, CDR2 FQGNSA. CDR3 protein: CASSLQGAFSGTKNIQYF. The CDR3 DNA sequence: TGTGCCAGCAGCTTACAGGGGGCCTTCTCCGGGACCAAAAACATTCAGTACTTC.

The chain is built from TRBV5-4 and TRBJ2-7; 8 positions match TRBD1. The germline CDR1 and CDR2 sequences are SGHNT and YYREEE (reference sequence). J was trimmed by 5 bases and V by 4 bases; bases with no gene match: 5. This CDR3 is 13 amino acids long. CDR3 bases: TGTGCCAGCAGCAAGGACAGGGAAGACGAGCAGTACTTC. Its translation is CASSKDREDEQYF.

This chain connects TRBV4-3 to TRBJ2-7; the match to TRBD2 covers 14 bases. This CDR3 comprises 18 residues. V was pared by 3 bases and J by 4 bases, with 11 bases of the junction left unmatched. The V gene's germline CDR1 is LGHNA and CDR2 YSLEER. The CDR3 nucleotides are TGCGCCAGCAGCCAGACCTCGGGACTAGCGGGAGATGTTTACGAGCAGTACTTC. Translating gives CASSQTSGLAGDVYEQYF.